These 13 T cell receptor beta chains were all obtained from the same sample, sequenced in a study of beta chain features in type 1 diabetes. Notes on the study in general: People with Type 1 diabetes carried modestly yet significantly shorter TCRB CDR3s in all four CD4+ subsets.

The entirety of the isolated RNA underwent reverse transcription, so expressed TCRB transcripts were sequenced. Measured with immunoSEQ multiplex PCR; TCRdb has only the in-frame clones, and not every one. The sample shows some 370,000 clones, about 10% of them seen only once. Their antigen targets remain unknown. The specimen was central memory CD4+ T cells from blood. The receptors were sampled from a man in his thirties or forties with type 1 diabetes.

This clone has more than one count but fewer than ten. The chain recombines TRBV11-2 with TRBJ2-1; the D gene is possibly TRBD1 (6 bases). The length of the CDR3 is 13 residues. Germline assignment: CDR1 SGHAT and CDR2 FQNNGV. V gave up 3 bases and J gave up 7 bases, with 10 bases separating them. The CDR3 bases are TGTGCCAGCAGCTTCACAAGGGGGAATGAGCAGTTCTTC. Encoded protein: CASSFTRGNEQFF.

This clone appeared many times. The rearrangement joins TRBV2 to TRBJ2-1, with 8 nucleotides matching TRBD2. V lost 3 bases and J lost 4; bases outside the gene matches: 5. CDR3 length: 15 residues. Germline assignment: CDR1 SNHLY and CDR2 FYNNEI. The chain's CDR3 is CASSELSGEYNEQFF. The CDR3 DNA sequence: TGTGCCAGCAGTGAGCTTAGCGGGGAATACAATGAGCAGTTCTTC.

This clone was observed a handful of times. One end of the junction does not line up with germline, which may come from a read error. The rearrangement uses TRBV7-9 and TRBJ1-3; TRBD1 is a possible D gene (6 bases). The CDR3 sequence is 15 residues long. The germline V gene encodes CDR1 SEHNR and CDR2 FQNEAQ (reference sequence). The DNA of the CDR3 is TGTGCCAGCATCTTAGCCGGGGGCTTTGGAAACACCATATATTTT. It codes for CASILAGGFGNTIYF.

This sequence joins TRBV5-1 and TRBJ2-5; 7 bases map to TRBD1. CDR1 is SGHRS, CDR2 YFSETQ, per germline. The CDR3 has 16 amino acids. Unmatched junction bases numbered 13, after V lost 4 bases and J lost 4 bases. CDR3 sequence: CASSQSVTGIIETQYF. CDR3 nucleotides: TGCGCCAGCAGCCAAAGTGTGACAGGGATAATAGAGACCCAGTACTTC.

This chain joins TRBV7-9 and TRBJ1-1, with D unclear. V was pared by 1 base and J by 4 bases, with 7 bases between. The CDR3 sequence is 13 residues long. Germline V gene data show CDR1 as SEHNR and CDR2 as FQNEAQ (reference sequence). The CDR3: CASSLDQATEAFF. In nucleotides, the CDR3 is TGTGCCAGCAGCTTAGATCAAGCCACTGAAGCTTTCTTT.

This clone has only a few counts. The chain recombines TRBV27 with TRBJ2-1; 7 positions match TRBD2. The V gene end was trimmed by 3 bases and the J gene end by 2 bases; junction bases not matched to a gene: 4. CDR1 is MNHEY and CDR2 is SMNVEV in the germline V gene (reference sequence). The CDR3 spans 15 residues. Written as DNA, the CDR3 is TGTGCCAGCAGTTTCGGGGACTACACCTACAATGAGCAGTTCTTC. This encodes CASSFGDYTYNEQFF.

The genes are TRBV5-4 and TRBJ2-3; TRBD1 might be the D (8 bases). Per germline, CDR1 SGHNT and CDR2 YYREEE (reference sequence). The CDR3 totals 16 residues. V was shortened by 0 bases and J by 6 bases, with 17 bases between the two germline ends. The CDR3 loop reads CASSLVTGVGGDTQYF. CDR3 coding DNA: TGTGCCAGCAGCTTGGTGACAGGGGTCGGGGGGGATACGCAGTATTTT.

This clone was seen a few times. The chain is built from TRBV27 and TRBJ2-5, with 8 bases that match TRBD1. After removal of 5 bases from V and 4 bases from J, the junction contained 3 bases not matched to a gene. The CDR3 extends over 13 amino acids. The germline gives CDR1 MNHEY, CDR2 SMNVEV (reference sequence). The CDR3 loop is CASSVGQGETQYF. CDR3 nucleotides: TGTGCCAGCAGTGTAGGACAGGGAGAGACCCAGTACTTC.

CDR3 DNA sequence: TGTGCCAGCAGTCCCAGGCGGGATTTTGGAAACACCATATATTTT. This gives the protein CASSPRRDFGNTIYF. J is TRBJ1-3 and V is TRBV7-8; D unclear. V was cut by 6 bases and J by 3 bases, with 15 bases left in between. Germline assignment: CDR1 SGHVS and CDR2 FQNEAQ. The length of the CDR3 is 15 residues.

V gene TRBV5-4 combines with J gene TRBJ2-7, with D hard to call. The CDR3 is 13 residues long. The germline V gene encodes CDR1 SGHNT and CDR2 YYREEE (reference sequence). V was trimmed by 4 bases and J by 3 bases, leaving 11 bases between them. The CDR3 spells CASSVGLYYEQYF. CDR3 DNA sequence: TGTGCCAGCAGCGTGGGCCTCTACTACGAGCAGTACTTC.

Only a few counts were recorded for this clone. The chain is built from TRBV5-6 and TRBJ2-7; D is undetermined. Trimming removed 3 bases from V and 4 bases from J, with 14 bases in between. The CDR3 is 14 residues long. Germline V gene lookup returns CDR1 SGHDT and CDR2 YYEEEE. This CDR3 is CASSSPGLRYEQYF. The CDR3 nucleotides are TGTGCCAGCAGCTCACCGGGCCTAAGGTACGAGCAGTACTTC.

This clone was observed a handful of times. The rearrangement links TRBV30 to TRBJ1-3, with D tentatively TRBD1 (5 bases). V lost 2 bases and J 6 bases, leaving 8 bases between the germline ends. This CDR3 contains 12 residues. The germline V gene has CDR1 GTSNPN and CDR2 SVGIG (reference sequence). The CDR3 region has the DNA TGTGCCTGGAGTAGAGGGGAAAACACCATATATTTT. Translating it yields CAWSRGENTIYF.

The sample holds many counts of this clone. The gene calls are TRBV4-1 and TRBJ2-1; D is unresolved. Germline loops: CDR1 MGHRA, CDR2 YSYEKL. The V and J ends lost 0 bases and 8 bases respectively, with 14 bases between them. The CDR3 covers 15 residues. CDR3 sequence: CASSQDPRAGDEQFF. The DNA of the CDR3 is TGCGCCAGCAGCCAAGATCCACGTGCCGGCGATGAGCAGTTCTTC.